These T cell receptor beta chains were read from a single sample in a study of cytomegalovirus exposure and HLA in healthy donors. Here immunoSEQ multiplex PCR was the method, and the copy in TCRdb shows in-frame clones only, minus some. Here the sample spans 150,000 to 200,000 clones, about 80% being singletons. What was sequenced was PBMCs. The receptor source for this set is a woman in her forties in good health and CMV-seronegative. CDR3s include the opening cysteine and the closing phenylalanine or tryptophan. The D gene is left open where the match is weak. A clone size is listed for some rows: how often the clone was seen (once, few, many), or a class if it is expanded.

NA,TRBV6-5,TRBJ2-1,NA,TGTGCCAGCAGTAGGACTCGCAATGAGCAGTTCTTC,CASSRTRNEQFF
TRBD2,TRBV11-2,TRBJ2-6,NA,TGTGCCAGCAGCTTTCGACTAGCGGGGGACTCTGGGGCCAACGGCCTGACTTTC,CASSFRLAGDSGANGLTF
NA,TRBV7-9,TRBJ1-2,NA,TGTGCCAGCAGCTTATCCTACAGCATCTATGGCTACACCTTC,CASSLSYSIYGYTF
NA,TRBV4-2,TRBJ1-4,NA,TGTGCCAGCAGCCGAGATTCGAAAATCGACCGAGGAGGGACTAATGAAAAACTGTTTTTT,CASSRDSKIDRGGTNEKLFF
TRBD2,TRBV27,TRBJ2-1,NA,TGTGCCAGCAGTTTGGGGGGGGACAATGAGCAGTTCTTC,CASSLGGDNEQFF
TRBD2,TRBV29-1,TRBJ2-3,once,TGCAGCGTTTCTCGTAGCGGGGGAAGCACAGATACGCAGTATTTT,CSVSRSGGSTDTQYF
TRBD1,TRBV18,TRBJ2-7,NA,TGTGCCAGCGGGAGCAGGGACAGCTACGAGCAGTACTTC,CASGSRDSYEQYF
NA,TRBV5-1,TRBJ2-7,NA,TGCGCCAGCAGCTTGGTCTCCTACTACGAGCAGTACTTC,CASSLVSYYEQYF
TRBD1,TRBV5-4,TRBJ1-2,NA,TGTGCCAGCAGCTCGTCCCGGGACAGGGGTAACTATGGCTACACCTTC,CASSSSRDRGNYGYTF
TRBD1,TRBV9,TRBJ2-3,NA,TGTGCCAGCAGCGTAGTACAGGGGGCAACAGATACGCAGTATTTT,CASSVVQGATDTQYF
TRBD2,TRBV9,TRBJ2-2,NA,TGTGCCAGCAGCGCCACTAGCGGGGGGGCTCACGGGGAGCTGTTTTTT,CASSATSGGAHGELFF
TRBD2,TRBV27,TRBJ2-5,NA,TGTGCCAGCAGTCGGGGACTAGCGGGACTTCGGGAGACCCAGTACTTC,CASSRGLAGLRETQYF
TRBD1,TRBV19,TRBJ2-7,NA,TGTGCCAGTAGGGACAGGGGCCGAGGCGAGCAGTACTTC,CASRDRGRGEQYF
NA,TRBV27,TRBJ1-6,NA,TGTGCCAGCAGACACCACTACGACCGGGTGAGGTCAGAGAATAATTCACCCCTCCACTTT,CASRHHYDRVRSENNSPLHF
NA,TRBV4-3,TRBJ1-4,NA,TGCGCCAGCAGCCAAGATCTGGACAGAACTAATGAAAAACTGTTTTTT,CASSQDLDRTNEKLFF
NA,TRBV7-9,TRBJ1-5,NA,TGTGCCAGCAGCTTAGCAAGAACAGGGATGGATCAGCCCCAGCATTTT,CASSLARTGMDQPQHF
NA,TRBV10-3,TRBJ2-7,once,TGTGCCATCAGTGACCAACAGCTTCCTTACGAGCAGTACTTC,CAISDQQLPYEQYF
NA,TRBV29-1,TRBJ2-2,NA,TGCAGCGTAACCGGGACAAGGACCGGGGAGCTGTTTTTT,CSVTGTRTGELFF
NA,TRBV6-6,TRBJ2-5,NA,TGTGCCAGCACCGAACGGGGGGCGCAGGGGGAGACCCAGTACTTC,CASTERGAQGETQYF
TRBD1,TRBV27,TRBJ2-7,NA,TGTGCCAGCAGTTTAGGGACAGGGTCGACCTACGAGCAGTACTTC,CASSLGTGSTYEQYF
NA,TRBV5-1,TRBJ1-4,NA,TGCGCCAGCAGCTTGAGGGCGCGGGGTAATGAAAAACTGTTTTTT,CASSLRARGNEKLFF
NA,TRBV4-1,TRBJ2-4,once,TGCGCCAGCAGCCGTCCAGGGGAATCATACATTCAGTACTTC,CASSRPGESYIQYF
TRBD1,TRBV28,TRBJ2-7,NA,TGTGCCAGCAGTTCGCCACCGAGAGGACAGGGGGCGGACGAGCAGTACTTC,CASSSPPRGQGADEQYF
TRBD2,TRBV25-1,TRBJ2-3,NA,TGTGCCAGCGGGGGGACTAGCGGGGTGGATACGCAGTATTTT,CASGGTSGVDTQYF
TRBD2,TRBV4-3,TRBJ2-3,NA,TGCGCCAGCAGCCAAGGAATTGGAATAGCGGGAGCAGATACGCAGTATTTT,CASSQGIGIAGADTQYF
NA,TRBV6-4,TRBJ1-6,NA,TGTGCCAGCCAGGACGGACACCTCTATAATTCACCCCTCCACTTT,CASQDGHLYNSPLHF
NA,TRBV11-3,TRBJ1-1,NA,TGTGCCAGCAGCTTAGTAGGGGGATACACTGAAGCTTTCTTT,CASSLVGGYTEAFF
NA,TRBV5-1,TRBJ2-5,NA,TGCGCCAGCAGCTTTGGCGGGGAAGAGACCCAGTACTTC,CASSFGGEETQYF
TRBD1,TRBV13,TRBJ2-3,NA,TGTGCCAGCAGCCTACGGGGACAGCACACAGATACGCAGTATTTT,CASSLRGQHTDTQYF
TRBD2,TRBV18,TRBJ2-7,NA,TGTGCCAGCTCACCGCAGACCGGGACTAAAAGCTACGAGCAGTACTTC,CASSPQTGTKSYEQYF
TRBD2,TRBV5-4,TRBJ2-7,NA,TGTGCCAGCAGCGGCAGGCCGGGACTAGCATTCTCCTACGAGCAGTACTTC,CASSGRPGLAFSYEQYF
NA,TRBV6-5,TRBJ2-1,once,TGTGCCAGCAGTTACGGGAGTTTGTCCTACAATGAGCAGTTCTTC,CASSYGSLSYNEQFF
NA,TRBV27,TRBJ2-3,once,TGTGCCAGCAGTTTACGCAGTCGGGGGACAGCAAGGGTTCCTAGCACAGATACGCAGTATTTT,CASSLRSRGTARVPSTDTQYF
TRBD1,TRBV5-1,TRBJ2-7,NA,TGCGCCAGCAGCTACGACAGGGGGAACTACGAGCAGTACTTC,CASSYDRGNYEQYF
TRBD1,TRBV2,TRBJ1-1,NA,TGTGCCAGCAGTGTGGCTCAGGGGGCAGGAGGAGCTTTCTTT,CASSVAQGAGGAFF
TRBD1,TRBV7-3,TRBJ1-2,NA,TGTGCCAGCAGCTTGGGGACAGCTTATGGCTACACCTTC,CASSLGTAYGYTF
TRBD2,TRBV9,TRBJ2-2,NA,TGTGCCAGCAGCGTCCTAACTAGCGGATCGAACACCGGGGAGCTGTTTTTT,CASSVLTSGSNTGELFF
TRBD2,TRBV19,TRBJ2-3,NA,TGTGCCAGTCGAACCGGACTAGCGGGGGGGCCCTCTAGCACAGATACGCAGTATTTT,CASRTGLAGGPSSTDTQYF
TRBD2,TRBV14,TRBJ2-1,NA,TGTGCCAGCAGCCAAGGGCTAGCGGGCTACAATGAGCAGTTCTTC,CASSQGLAGYNEQFF
NA,TRBV7-2,TRBJ2-1,NA,TGTGCCAGCAGCTTAGAAGTGACAATAACCTACAATGAGCAGTTCTTC,CASSLEVTITYNEQFF
NA,TRBV7-3,TRBJ2-3,NA,TGTGCCAGCAGCTTATTGGGATCCGTAGCGGAGGGGAGCACAGATACGCAGTATTTT,CASSLLGSVAEGSTDTQYF
NA,TRBV11-2,TRBJ2-5,NA,TGTGCCAGCAGCACACGGACAGAAGAGACCCAGTACTTC,CASSTRTEETQYF
TRBD1,TRBV9,TRBJ2-4,NA,TGTGCCAGCAGAGACCCGGGACAGGGGACCTTAGCCAAAAACATTCAGTACTTC,CASRDPGQGTLAKNIQYF
NA,TRBV4-1,TRBJ2-7,NA,TGCGCCAGCAGCCCCGCGGCCCTTGTAAGCTCCTACGAGCAGTACTTC,CASSPAALVSSYEQYF
NA,TRBV5-8,TRBJ2-7,NA,TGTGCCAGCACATTGTACGGAGGCGCTAGCTCCTACGAGCAGTACTTC,CASTLYGGASSYEQYF
NA,TRBV9,TRBJ1-6,NA,TGTGCCAGCAGCTCACGAGTCGATTCACCCCTCCACTTT,CASSSRVDSPLHF
TRBD2,TRBV7-9,TRBJ2-3,NA,TGTGCCAGCAGCTCCCTAGCGGGCGGCACAGATACGCAGTATTTT,CASSSLAGGTDTQYF
NA,TRBV7-2,TRBJ1-5,NA,TGTGCCAGCAGCTTACCCGGGGGGCCCCAGCATTTT,CASSLPGGPQHF
NA,TRBV4-3,TRBJ2-6,NA,TGCGCCAGCAGCCAAGAAGGAGGGTATAGGAACCCTGGGGCCAACGTCCTGACTTTC,CASSQEGGYRNPGANVLTF